A single sample gave rise to the 3 T cell receptor beta chains below, sequenced in a study of shared clonotypes between healthy human individuals. Clones were sequenced by immunoSEQ multiplex PCR, and TCRdb holds only the in-frame ones, with some missing. This repertoire shows approximately 980,000 clones, around three quarters found once; its top ten account for approximately 1.5%. The sample was memory CD4+ T cells sorted from blood. Sample subset: CD45RA-negative fraction. These receptor sequences come from a man between 18 and 29 years old in good health.

The V call is TRBV11-2, the J call TRBJ2-7, with TRBD1 matching over 9 bases. The V gene end was trimmed by 5 bases and the J gene end by 3 bases; junction bases not matched to a gene: 8. Germline-derived CDR1 and CDR2 are SGHAT and FQNNGV. This CDR3 comprises 15 residues. The CDR3 sequence is CASSSRYRGRYEQYF. The CDR3, as DNA: TGTGCCAGCAGCAGCAGATACAGGGGGCGCTACGAGCAGTACTTC.

V usage is TRBV7-9 and J usage is TRBJ1-4; 7 nucleotides line up with TRBD1. The trim removed 5 bases at V and 12 bases at J, leaving 6 bases unmatched. This CDR3 has 12 amino acids. Germline assignment: CDR1 SEHNR and CDR2 FQNEAQ (reference sequence). CDR3 in DNA: TGTGCCAGCAGCCCGGGGACAGCACAACTGTTTTTT. Its translation is CASSPGTAQLFF.

CDR3: CASSLLRGLGGNEQFF. In DNA form, the CDR3 reads TGCGCCAGCAGCTTGCTTAGGGGCCTAGGGGGCAATGAGCAGTTCTTC. The rearrangement links TRBV5-1 to TRBJ2-1; a weak D match, TRBD1 (6 bases). With 1 base removed from V and 6 bases from J, the gap between germline ends came to 17 bases. The CDR3 totals 16 residues. Germline values: CDR1 SGHRS, CDR2 YFSETQ.